This T cell receptor beta chain was sequenced for a study of cytomegalovirus exposure and HLA in healthy donors. The study's findings and limits: Most TCR sequences proved rare, with some public TCRs found in many donors. According to the study, 160 or so TCR beta chains were cytomegalovirus-associated. In a later analysis, first-cohort TCR clusters were found to tend to co-occur in the 100 to 150 validation repertoires.

Remarks on this clone: Antigen unknown.

V lost 5 bases, J lost 7 bases, and 9 bases lay in between. CDR3 length: 11 residues. Germline V lookup: CDR1 SGHAT, CDR2 FQNNGV. The method was immunoSEQ multiplex PCR; TCRdb's version includes in-frame clones alone and lacks a portion of them. Of some 170,000 clones in the sample, 85% to 90% were seen once. The donors formed part of the roughly 120-subject validation cohort, distinct from the roughly 730-subject first cohort. Sequenced: PBMCs. This sequence was found in a woman younger than 35 in good health and CMV-seropositive. V and J are TRBV11-2 and TRBJ2-7, with D unresolved. The CDR3 spells CASSERHEQYF. In DNA, the CDR3 is TGTGCCAGCAGCGAAAGACATGAGCAGTACTTC.